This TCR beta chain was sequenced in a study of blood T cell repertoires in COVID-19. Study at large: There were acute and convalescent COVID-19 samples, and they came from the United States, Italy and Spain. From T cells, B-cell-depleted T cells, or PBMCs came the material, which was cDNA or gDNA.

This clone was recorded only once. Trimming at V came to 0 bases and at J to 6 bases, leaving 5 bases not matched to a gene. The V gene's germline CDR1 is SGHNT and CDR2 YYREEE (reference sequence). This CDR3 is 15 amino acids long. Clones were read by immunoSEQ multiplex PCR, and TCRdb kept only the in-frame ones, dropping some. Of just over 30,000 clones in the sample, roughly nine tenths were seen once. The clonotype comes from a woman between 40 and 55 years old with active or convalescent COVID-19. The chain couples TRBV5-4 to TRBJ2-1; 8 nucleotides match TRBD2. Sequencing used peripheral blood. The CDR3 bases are TGTGCCAGCAGCTTGGTTCTAGCGGGTACCAATGAGCAGTTCTTC. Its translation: CASSLVLAGTNEQFF.